This TCR beta chain was identified during a study of shared clonotypes between healthy human individuals. Libraries were prepared by immunoSEQ multiplex PCR; TCRdb keeps only in-frame clonotypes and omits some of them. The profile shows around 700,000 clones, more than 70% of them singletons. Germline CDR1 and CDR2: SEHNR and FQNEAQ (reference sequence). The CDR3 is 13 residues long. Trimming cost V 2 bases and J 5 bases, with 10 bases left between them. Sequencing used memory CD4+ T cells sorted from blood. The subset denotes: CD45RA-negative fraction. The chain carries TRBV7-9 and TRBJ2-7, with D possibly being TRBD2 (6 bases). This TCR was sampled from a woman younger than 45 in good health. This CDR3 is CASSLLATHEQYF. In nucleotides, the CDR3 is TGTGCCAGCAGCTTACTAGCGACCCACGAGCAGTACTTC.